The entry that follows covers one TCR beta chain sequence. Its cognate antigen is unknown. From germline, CDR1 is MDHEN and CDR2 SYDVKM. V was pared by 9 bases and J by 0 bases, with 15 bases between. The CDR3 is made up of 15 amino acids. The sample is drawn from a study of T cell responses to AZD1222 COVID-19 vaccine. Study conclusions and caveats: Vaccine-associated CD4 TCRs ranged over spike, dominating at 160-218 and 743-854. Seropositive AZD1222 recipients at baseline numbered only 5 to 7. It should be noted that donors were predominantly white British and more often female, and clonal diversity was possibly underestimated.

The assay was immunoSEQ multiplex PCR, and TCRdb's table has in-frame clones only and misses some. This sample carries more than 95,000 clones, 84% of them seen once, and the ten largest clones take roughly a quarter. V is TRBV28 and J is TRBJ1-5; D remains ambiguous. The receptor comes from an adult who received the AZD1222 COVID-19 vaccine. Sequencing used peripheral blood, obtained 28 days after the second AZD1222 dose. The CDR3 loop is CASIRAFNSNQPQHF. CDR3 nucleotides: TGTGCCAGTATACGGGCGTTTAATAGCAATCAGCCCCAGCATTTT.